The 6 T cell receptor beta chains listed next were all sequenced from one sample in a study of identical twins. TCRdb ran MiXCR on the 5' RACE reads and lists one entry per CDR3 protein. The sample gives 1,800,000 or so distinct CDR3 sequences, about 31% of which show up once; 0.25% to 0.3% is in the top ten. Sequencing was carried out using cord blood. These TCRs come from a newborn girl in good health.

The chain links TRBV12-3 or TRBV12-4 to TRBJ1-6; TRBD1 aligns across 9 bases. This CDR3 spans 15 amino acids. V gave up 2 bases and J gave up 7 bases; unmatched junction bases: 3. In DNA, the CDR3 is TGTGCCAGCAGTTTATCCGACAGGGGGAATTCACCCCTCCACTTT. As protein: CASSLSDRGNSPLHF.

The chain combines TRBV29-1 with TRBJ1-4; TRBD1 might be the D (5 bases). Germline lookup yields CDR1 SQVTM and CDR2 ANQGSEA. CDR3 size: 11 residues. In DNA form, the CDR3 reads TGCAGACTCTGCGGGGCTGAAAAACTGTTTTTT. Amino acids: CRLCGAEKLFF.

On this clonotype: A read error may be the cause here, since a much bigger clone is one base away. CDR3 DNA sequence: TGTGCCAGCAGCCACCATGAGCAGTACTTC. It codes for CASSHHEQYF. The chain uses TRBV12-3 or TRBV12-4 and TRBJ2-5, with D hard to call. This CDR3 region has 10 residues. Deletions cut 6 bases from V and 11 bases from J, with 10 bases between.

There are a few counts of this clonotype. This chain connects TRBV6-5 to TRBJ2-7; the D gene is possibly TRBD2 (5 bases). The J call may be faulty, since TRBJ2-5 better matches the DNA end. Germline CDR1 MNHEY, CDR2 SVGAGI. The CDR3 length is 15 residues. The CDR3 protein is CASSYAGLYPKTQYF. CDR3 sequence (DNA): TGTGCCAGCAGTTACGCCGGACTCTACCCGAAGACCCAGTACTTC.

This chain links TRBV20-1 with TRBJ1-5; the match to TRBD1 covers 8 bases. CDR1 is DFQATT, CDR2 SNEGSKA, per germline (reference sequence). The CDR3 covers 15 residues. Trimming took 8 bases from V and 4 from J; bases not matched to a gene: 13. The CDR3 is CSPYPATGANQPQHF. CDR3 coding DNA: TGCAGTCCATATCCCGCGACAGGGGCTAATCAGCCCCAGCATTTT.

There are a few counts of this clonotype. The CDR3 spells CSAKSRIGSTDTQYF. DNA for the CDR3: TGCAGTGCTAAATCCAGGATCGGAAGCACAGATACGCAGTATTTT. The V and J genes are TRBV20-1 and TRBJ2-3, with D uncertain. The CDR3 covers 15 residues. Trimming removed 4 bases from V and 0 bases from J, with 14 bases in between. The germline gives CDR1 DFQATT, CDR2 SNEGSKA (reference sequence).